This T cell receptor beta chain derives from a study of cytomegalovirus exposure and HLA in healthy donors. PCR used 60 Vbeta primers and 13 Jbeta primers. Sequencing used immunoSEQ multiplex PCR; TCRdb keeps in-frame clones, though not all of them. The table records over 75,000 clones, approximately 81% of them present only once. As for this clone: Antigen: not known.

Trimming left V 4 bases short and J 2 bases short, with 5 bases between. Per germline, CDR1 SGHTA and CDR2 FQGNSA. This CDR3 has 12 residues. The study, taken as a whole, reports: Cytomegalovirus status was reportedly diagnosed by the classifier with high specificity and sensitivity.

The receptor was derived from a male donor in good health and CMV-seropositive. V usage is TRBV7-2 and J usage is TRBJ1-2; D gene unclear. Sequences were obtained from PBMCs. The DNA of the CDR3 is TGTGCCAGCAGCTCCGGGAACTATGGCTACACCTTC. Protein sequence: CASSSGNYGYTF.